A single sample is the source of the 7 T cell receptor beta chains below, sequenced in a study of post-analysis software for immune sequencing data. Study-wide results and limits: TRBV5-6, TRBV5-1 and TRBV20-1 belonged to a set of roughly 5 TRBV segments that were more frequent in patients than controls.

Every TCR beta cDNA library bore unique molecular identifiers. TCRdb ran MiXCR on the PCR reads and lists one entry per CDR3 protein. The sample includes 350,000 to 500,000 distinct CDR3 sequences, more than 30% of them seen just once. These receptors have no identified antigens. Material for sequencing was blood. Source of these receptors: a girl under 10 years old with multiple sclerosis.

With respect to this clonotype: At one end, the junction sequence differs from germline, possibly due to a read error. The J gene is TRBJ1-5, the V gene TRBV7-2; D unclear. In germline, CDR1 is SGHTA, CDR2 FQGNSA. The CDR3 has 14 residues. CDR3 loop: CASSFDTSNQPRHF. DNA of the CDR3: TGTGCCAGCAGCTTCGACACAAGCAATCAGCCCCGGCATTTT. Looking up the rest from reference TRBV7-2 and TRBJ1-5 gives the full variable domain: GAGVSQSPSNKVTEKGKDVELRCDPISGHTALYWYRQSLGQGLEFLIYFQGNSAPDKSGLPSDRFSAERTGGSVSTLTIQRTQQEDSAVYLCASSFDTSNQPRHFGDGTRLSIL.

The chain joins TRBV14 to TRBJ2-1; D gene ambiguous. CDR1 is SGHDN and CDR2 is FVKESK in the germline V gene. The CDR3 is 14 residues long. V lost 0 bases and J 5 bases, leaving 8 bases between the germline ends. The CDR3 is CASSQDPGHNEQFF. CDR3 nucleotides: TGTGCCAGCAGCCAAGATCCGGGCCACAATGAGCAGTTCTTC.

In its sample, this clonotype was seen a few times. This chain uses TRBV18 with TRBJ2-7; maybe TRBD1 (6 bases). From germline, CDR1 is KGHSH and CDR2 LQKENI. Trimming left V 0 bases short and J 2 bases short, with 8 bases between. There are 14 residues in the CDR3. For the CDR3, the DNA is TGTGCCAGCTCACCACCTTCAGGGGCCTACGAGCAGTACTTC. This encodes CASSPPSGAYEQYF. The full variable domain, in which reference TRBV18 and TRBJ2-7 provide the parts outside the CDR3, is NAGVMQNPRHLVRRRGQEARLRCSPMKGHSHVYWYRQLPEEGLKFMVYLQKENIIDESGMPKERFSAEFPKEGPSILRIQQVVRGDSAAYFCASSPPSGAYEQYFGPGTRLTVT.

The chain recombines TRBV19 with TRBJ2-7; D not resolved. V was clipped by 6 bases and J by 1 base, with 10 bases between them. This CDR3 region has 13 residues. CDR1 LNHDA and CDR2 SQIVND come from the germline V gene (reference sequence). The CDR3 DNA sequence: TGTGCCAGTAGCGTTCAGAGGTCCTACGAGCAGTACTTC. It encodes CASSVQRSYEQYF.

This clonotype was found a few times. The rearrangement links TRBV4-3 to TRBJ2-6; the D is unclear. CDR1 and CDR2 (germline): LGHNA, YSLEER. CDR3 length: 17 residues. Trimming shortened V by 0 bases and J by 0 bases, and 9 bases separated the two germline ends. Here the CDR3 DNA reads TGCGCCAGCAGCCAAGACGGATGGGGCTCTGGGGCCAACGTCCTGACTTTC. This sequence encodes CASSQDGWGSGANVLTF.

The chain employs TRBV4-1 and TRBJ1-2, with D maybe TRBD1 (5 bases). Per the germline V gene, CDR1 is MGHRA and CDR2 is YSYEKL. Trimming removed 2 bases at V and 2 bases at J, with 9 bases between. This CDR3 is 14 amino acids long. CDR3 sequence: CASSQTGPNYGYTF. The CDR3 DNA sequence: TGCGCCAGCAGCCAAACAGGACCAAACTATGGCTACACCTTC.

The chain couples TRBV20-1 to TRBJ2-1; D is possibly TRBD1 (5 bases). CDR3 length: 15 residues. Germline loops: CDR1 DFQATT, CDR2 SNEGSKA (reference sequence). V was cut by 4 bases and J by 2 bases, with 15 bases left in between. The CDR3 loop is CSAIYSGRAYNEQFF. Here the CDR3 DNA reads TGCAGTGCTATTTACAGTGGCAGGGCCTACAATGAGCAGTTCTTC.